A single sample gave rise to the 10 T cell receptor beta chains below, sequenced in a study of T cells after posttransplantation cyclophosphamide. Profiled with immunoSEQ multiplex PCR; TCRdb holds only in-frame clones, not every one. The sample gives more than 50,000 clones, around 83% of which show up once; approximately 3% is in the top ten. The sample taken for sequencing was PBMCs. The receptor source for this set is a man under 40 with a blood cancer, CMV-positive, and with a related stem cell donor.

V usage is TRBV11-2 and J usage is TRBJ1-5, with 7 bases aligning to TRBD1. The germline gives CDR1 SGHAT, CDR2 FQNNGV. The CDR3 contains 15 residues. V trimming: 6 bases; J trimming: 0 bases; junction bases outside the gene matches: 5. CDR3: CASSSTGNSNQPQHF. CDR3 DNA: TGTGCCAGCAGTTCGACAGGGAATAGCAATCAGCCCCAGCATTTT. Drawing the rest from reference TRBV11-2 and TRBJ1-5, the complete variable domain is EAGVAQSPRYKIIEKRQSVAFWCNPISGHATLYWYQQILGQGPKLLIQFQNNGVVDDSQLPKDRFSAERLKGVDSTLKIQPAKLEDSAVYLCASSSTGNSNQPQHFGDGTRLSIL.

The chain's CDR3 is CASSFSFPRSSYEQYF. CDR3 nucleotide sequence: TGTGCCAGCAGCTTTTCTTTTCCGAGGAGCTCCTACGAGCAGTACTTC. This chain connects TRBV11-3 to TRBJ2-7; D gene uncertain. There are 16 residues in the CDR3. Germline values: CDR1 SGHNT, CDR2 YENEEA. Trimming shortened V by 3 bases and J by 0 bases, and 15 bases separated the two germline ends.

The J gene is TRBJ2-7, the V gene TRBV2, with 12 bases matching TRBD1. Germline V gene sequence: CDR1 SNHLY, CDR2 FYNNEI. Losses at the gene ends were 5 bases for V and 5 bases for J; bases not matched to a gene: 1. The CDR3 contains 13 residues. CDR3 protein: CASSRDRGHEQYF. The CDR3 nucleotides read TGTGCCAGCAGTCGGGACAGGGGGCACGAGCAGTACTTC.

Here the CDR3 reads CASSPGVRSYEQYF. CDR3 DNA sequence: TGTGCCAGCTCTCCCGGGGTCCGCTCCTACGAGCAGTACTTC. The chain carries TRBV18 and TRBJ2-7; TRBD2 might be the D (5 bases). CDR1 is KGHSH and CDR2 is LQKENI in the germline V gene. This CDR3 contains 14 residues. V was clipped by 6 bases and J by 0 bases, with 12 bases between them.

This clone has only one observation. V gene TRBV7-8 combines with J gene TRBJ2-2, with 7 positions matching TRBD2. The CDR3 extends over 15 amino acids. J lost 2 bases, V lost 3 bases, and 3 bases had no gene match. CDR1 and CDR2 from the germline V gene are SGHVS and FQNEAQ. This CDR3 reads CASSFLAVNTGELFF. The CDR3 DNA is TGTGCCAGCAGCTTTCTAGCGGTAAACACCGGGGAGCTGTTTTTT.

V and J are TRBV19 and TRBJ2-7; TRBD2 matches at 9 bases. CDR1 and CDR2 (germline): LNHDA, SQIVND (reference sequence). This CDR3 spans 17 amino acids. The V gene end was trimmed by 0 bases and the J gene end by 0 bases; junction bases not matched to a gene: 6. The CDR3 here is CASSIEMASGISYEQYF. The CDR3 nucleotides read TGTGCCAGTAGTATAGAAATGGCTAGCGGGATCTCCTACGAGCAGTACTTC. The variable domain in full, with the rest retrieved from reference TRBV19 and TRBJ2-7, is DGGITQSPKYLFRKEGQNVTLSCEQNLNHDAMYWYRQDPGQGLRLIYYSQIVNDFQKGDIAEGYSVSREKKESFPLTVTSAQKNPTAFYLCASSIEMASGISYEQYFGPGTRLTVT.

This chain uses TRBV12-5 with TRBJ1-1; possible D gene TRBD1, 5 bases. Germline lookup yields CDR1 LGHNT and CDR2 FRNRAP. The CDR3 has 13 residues. The V end was cut by 7 bases, the J end by 4 bases, with 13 bases between. The CDR3 region is CASAPDRLTEAFF. The CDR3, as DNA: TGTGCTAGTGCCCCCGACAGACTCACTGAAGCTTTCTTT. The full variable domain, completed using reference TRBV12-5 and TRBJ1-1, is DARVTQTPRHKVTEMGQEVTMRCQPILGHNTVFWYRQTMMQGLELLAYFRNRAPLDDSGMPKDRFSAEMPDATLATLKIQPSEPRDSAVYFCASAPDRLTEAFFGQGTRLTVV.

V gene TRBV7-9 combines with J gene TRBJ2-7, with D possibly TRBD1 on 6 matching bases. Germline V lookup: CDR1 SEHNR, CDR2 FQNEAQ (reference sequence). V dropped 2 bases and J dropped 7 bases, with 12 bases sitting between them. The CDR3 spans 13 residues. The CDR3 is CASSLSSRGEQYF. Here the CDR3 DNA reads TGTGCCAGCAGCTTATCTTCGAGGGGGGAGCAGTACTTC.

This clone was recorded only once. The V gene is TRBV9, the J gene TRBJ2-7; TRBD2 matches at 12 bases. Germline CDR1 is SGDLS and CDR2 is YYNGEE. This CDR3 comprises 15 residues. With 3 bases clipped from V and 0 bases from J, the junction kept 1 base outside the gene matches. The CDR3 loop reads CASSGGLAGSYEQYF. The CDR3 coding sequence is TGTGCCAGCAGCGGGGGACTAGCGGGCTCCTACGAGCAGTACTTC.

This clone was found many times. The rearrangement joins TRBV6-1 to TRBJ2-3, with 12 bases that match TRBD2. Germline-derived CDR1 and CDR2 are MNHNS and SASEGT. With 11 bases clipped from V and 4 bases from J, the junction kept 10 bases outside the gene matches. The CDR3 extends over 15 amino acids. The DNA of the CDR3 is TGTGCCGGAGTATTTGGACTAGCGGGATCAGATACGCAGTATTTT. The encoded protein is CAGVFGLAGSDTQYF.